This T cell receptor (beta chain) stems from a study of T cell repertoires in cytomegalovirus infection. Study information: Both a matching HLA type and CMV infection were indicated by public TCR beta signatures. General study points: HLA-C-restricted CMV-specific TCR beta clonotypes were dominant in the ex vivo response. Carriers of CMV plus the relevant HLA were identified by cumulative public TCR beta family frequency.

This clonotype came up a few times. The antigen is not known. The germline gives CDR1 SGHVS, CDR2 FNYEAQ. There are 14 residues in the CDR3. V shed 11 bases, J shed 5 bases, and the junction held 10 bases outside the gene matches. A single record per CDR3 protein comes from TCRdb applying MiXCR to the reads. The sample has about 470,000 distinct CDR3 sequences; about 44% are singletons. The specimen comprised cultured PBMCs, sampled from culture after CMV antigen stimulation. The clonotype was recovered from a human donor in good health (CMV status not recorded). Some clones in this sample may be carry-over from other donors' samples. The chain employs TRBV7-6 and TRBJ2-2; 8 nucleotides line up with TRBD1. CDR3 loop: CASGDRRRTGELFF. In nucleotides, the CDR3 is TGTGCCTCCGGGGACAGGCGAAGGACCGGGGAGCTGTTTTTT.